Following are 8 T cell receptor beta chains from one sample sequenced in a study of CD8+ T cells in alopecia areata. Treatment given: oral pan-JAK inhibitor, 5-10 mg twice daily. RNA was extracted and reverse transcribed into cDNA as the sequencing template. Measured with immunoSEQ multiplex PCR; TCRdb has only the in-frame clones, and not every one. This table holds about 190,000 clones, approximately 57% found once. The input for sequencing was CD4+ T cells sorted from blood, taken at week 24, from a patient treated with tofacitinib. The origin of the receptors is a human donor with alopecia areata.

This clone was found a few times. The chain combines TRBV28 with TRBJ1-2; TRBD1 aligns across 8 bases. The V gene end was trimmed by 1 base and the J gene end by 4 bases; junction bases not matched to a gene: 5. Germline V gives CDR1 MDHEN, CDR2 SYDVKM. The CDR3 runs to 15 residues. CDR3 protein: CASSLYAGGVYGYTF. In nucleotides, the CDR3 is TGTGCCAGCAGTTTATATGCAGGGGGCGTCTATGGCTACACCTTC.

V usage is TRBV2 and J usage is TRBJ2-3; TRBD2 matches at 15 bases. CDR3 length equals 18 residues. Germline V gene lookup returns CDR1 SNHLY and CDR2 FYNNEI. V shed 4 bases, J shed 1 base, and the junction held 6 bases outside the gene matches. This CDR3 is CASSVGLAGGQGTDTQYF. The DNA of the CDR3 is TGTGCCAGCAGTGTTGGACTAGCGGGGGGGCAGGGCACAGATACGCAGTATTTT.

V gene TRBV29-1 combines with J gene TRBJ1-1; D ambiguous. Trimming cost V 4 bases and J 0 bases, with 12 bases left between them. Germline CDR1 and CDR2: SQVTM and ANQGSEA. The CDR3 is 14 residues long. As DNA, the CDR3 is TGCAGCGTTGGATGGGCAGATTTGAACACTGAAGCTTTCTTT. Amino acids: CSVGWADLNTEAFF. Based on the CDR3 plus reference TRBV29-1 and TRBJ1-1, the full variable domain is SAVISQKPSRDICQRGTSLTIQCQVDSQVTMMFWYRQQPGQSLTLIATANQGSEATYESGFVIDKFPISRPNLTFSTLTVSNMSPEDSSIYLCSVGWADLNTEAFFGQGTRLTVV.

The chain employs TRBV7-3 and TRBJ2-2; D is possibly TRBD1 (6 bases). The CDR3 has 13 amino acids. CDR1 is SGHTA and CDR2 is FQGTGA in the germline V gene. Trimming cost V 4 bases and J 6 bases, with 9 bases left between them. The chain's CDR3 is CASSSQGSGELFF. The CDR3 nucleotides read TGTGCCAGCAGCTCACAGGGTTCCGGGGAGCTGTTTTTT.

The chain carries TRBV15 and TRBJ2-4, with D perhaps TRBD1 (6 bases). CDR3 length: 15 amino acids. V was pared by 6 bases and J by 2 bases, with 14 bases between. Germline CDR1 LNHNV, CDR2 YYDKDF (reference sequence). CDR3 nucleotides: TGTGCCACCAGTGTCGATCAGGGGACCAAAAACATTCAGTACTTC. Translation gives CATSVDQGTKNIQYF.

This clone was seen more than once but under ten times. CDR3 nucleotides: TGTGCCATCAGCCCTAGCGGGGTACCCACAGATACGCAGTATTTT. Amino acid sequence: CAISPSGVPTDTQYF. The chain uses TRBV10-3 and TRBJ2-3; TRBD2 matches at 9 bases. This CDR3 has 15 amino acids. CDR1 and CDR2 from the germline V gene are ENHRY and SYGVKD. The V segment lost 6 bases and the J segment 2 bases; nucleotides outside the gene matches: 6.

The V and J genes are TRBV10-3 and TRBJ2-7; D unresolved. Germline CDR1 reads ENHRY; CDR2 reads SYGVKD. Trimming took off 0 bases at V and 13 bases at J, with 13 bases between the two ends. The CDR3 contains 12 residues. The CDR3 protein is CAISESTSPVYF. CDR3 nucleotides: TGTGCCATCAGTGAGTCGACATCACCGGTATACTTC.

The chain uses TRBV19 and TRBJ1-1; D is uncertain. CDR3 length: 14 amino acids. Per the germline V gene, CDR1 is LNHDA and CDR2 is SQIVND (reference sequence). V was clipped by 11 bases and J by 1 base, with 17 bases between them. CDR3 sequence: CAASPPGSNTEAFF. The CDR3 DNA sequence: TGTGCCGCCTCACCCCCAGGTTCGAACACTGAAGCTTTCTTT.